This T cell receptor beta chain was recorded in a study of blood T cell repertoires in COVID-19. The V end lost 0 bases, the J end lost 1 base, and 14 bases lay between the germline ends. Germline CDR1 and CDR2: SGDLS and YYNGEE. CDR3 length: 16 amino acids. The table came from immunoSEQ multiplex PCR; TCRdb's copy has only in-frame clones and leaves some out. Altogether 350,000 or so clones are present, nearly 90% being singletons, with the ten largest covering 6.5%. This rearrangement joins TRBV9 to TRBJ2-7; possible D gene TRBD2, 6 bases. The material sequenced was peripheral blood. The sequence came from a man aged 18 to 30 with active or convalescent COVID-19. DNA for the CDR3: TGTGCCAGCAGCGTAGCGGGAGACTCTACTTCCTACGAGCAGTACTTC. Its translation is CASSVAGDSTSYEQYF.